This T cell receptor (beta chain) was found in a study of blood T cell repertoires in COVID-19. Study background: Acute and convalescent COVID-19 specimens originated in the United States, Italy and Spain. T cells, B-cell-depleted T cells, or PBMCs provided the cDNA or gDNA that served as material.

In the source study's methods: From reference gene primer amplification, estimates of nucleated cell counts were derived. Assay used: immunoSEQ multiplex PCR; TCRdb lists only in-frame clones, some missing. V and J calls and clone size follow that table, whereas D and trimming were derived from the DNA. The sample shows about 100,000 clones, about 93% of them seen only once. Trimming stripped 4 bases from V and 5 bases from J, with 12 bases between. The CDR3 length is 14 residues. CDR1 SGHTA and CDR2 FQGNSA come from the germline V gene. This chain links TRBV7-2 with TRBJ1-5, with D maybe TRBD1 (6 bases). The clonotype comes from a woman aged 30 to 39 with acute or convalescent COVID-19. Sequencing used peripheral blood. The CDR3 nucleotides read TGTGCCAGCAGCTCCACCCCAGGGGATCAGCCCCAGCATTTT. Its translation is CASSSTPGDQPQHF. The full variable domain, completed using reference TRBV7-2 and TRBJ1-5, is GAGVSQSPSNKVTEKGKDVELRCDPISGHTALYWYRQSLGQGLEFLIYFQGNSAPDKSGLPSDRFSAERTGGSVSTLTIQRTQQEDSAVYLCASSSTPGDQPQHFGDGTRLSIL.